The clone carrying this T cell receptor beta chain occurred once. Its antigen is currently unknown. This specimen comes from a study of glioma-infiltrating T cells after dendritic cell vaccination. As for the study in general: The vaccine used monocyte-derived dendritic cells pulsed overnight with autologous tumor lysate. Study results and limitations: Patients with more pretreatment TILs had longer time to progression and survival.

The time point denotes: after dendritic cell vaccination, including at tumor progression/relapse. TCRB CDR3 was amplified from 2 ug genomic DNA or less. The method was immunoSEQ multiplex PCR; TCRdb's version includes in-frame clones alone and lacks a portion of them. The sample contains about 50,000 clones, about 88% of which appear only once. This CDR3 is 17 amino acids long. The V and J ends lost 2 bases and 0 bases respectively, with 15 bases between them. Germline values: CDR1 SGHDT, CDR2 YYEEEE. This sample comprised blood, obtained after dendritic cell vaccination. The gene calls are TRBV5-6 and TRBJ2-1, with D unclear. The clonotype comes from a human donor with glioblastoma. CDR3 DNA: TGTGCCAGCAGCTTCAAGAGGATACTGGGCTCCTACAATGAGCAGTTCTTC. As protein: CASSFKRILGSYNEQFF.